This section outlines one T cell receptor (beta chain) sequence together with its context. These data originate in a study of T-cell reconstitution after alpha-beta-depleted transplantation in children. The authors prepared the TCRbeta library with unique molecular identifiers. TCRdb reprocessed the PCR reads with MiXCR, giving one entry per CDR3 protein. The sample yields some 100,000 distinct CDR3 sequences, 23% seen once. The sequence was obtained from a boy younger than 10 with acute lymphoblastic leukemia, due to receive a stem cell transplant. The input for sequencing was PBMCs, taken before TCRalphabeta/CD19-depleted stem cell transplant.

In nucleotides, the CDR3 is TGTGCCAGCAGCCCAAGGACCCTGAAAGTGTCACCCCTCCACTTT. It encodes CASSPRTLKVSPLHF. The rearrangement uses TRBV6-1 and TRBJ1-6; D is uncertain. Germline V gives CDR1 MNHNS, CDR2 SASEGT. V was pared by 6 bases and J by 10 bases, with 19 bases between. CDR3 size: 15 residues.